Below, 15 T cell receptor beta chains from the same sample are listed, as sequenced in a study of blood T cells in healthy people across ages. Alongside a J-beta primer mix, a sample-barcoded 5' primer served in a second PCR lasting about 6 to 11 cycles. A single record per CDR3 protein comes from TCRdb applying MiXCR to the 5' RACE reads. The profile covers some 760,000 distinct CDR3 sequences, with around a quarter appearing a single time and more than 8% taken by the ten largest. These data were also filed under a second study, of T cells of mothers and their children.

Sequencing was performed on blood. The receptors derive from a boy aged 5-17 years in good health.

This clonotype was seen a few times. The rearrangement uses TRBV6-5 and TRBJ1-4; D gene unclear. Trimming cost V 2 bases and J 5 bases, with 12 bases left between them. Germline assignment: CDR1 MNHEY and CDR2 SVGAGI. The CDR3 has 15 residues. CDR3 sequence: CASSYIRGRNEKLFF. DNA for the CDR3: TGTGCCAGCAGTTACATCAGAGGGAGGAATGAAAAACTGTTTTTT.

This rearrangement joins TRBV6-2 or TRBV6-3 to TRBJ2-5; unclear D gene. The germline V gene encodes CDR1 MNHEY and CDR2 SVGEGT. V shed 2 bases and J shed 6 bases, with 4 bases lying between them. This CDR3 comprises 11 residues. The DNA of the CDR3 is TGTGCCAGCAGTTACGAACAGACCCAGTACTTC. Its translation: CASSYEQTQYF.

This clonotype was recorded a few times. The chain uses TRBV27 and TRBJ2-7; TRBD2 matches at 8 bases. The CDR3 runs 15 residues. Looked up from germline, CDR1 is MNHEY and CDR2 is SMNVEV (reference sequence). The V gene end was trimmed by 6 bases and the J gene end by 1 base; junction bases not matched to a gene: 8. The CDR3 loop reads CASSPRTSLSYEQYF. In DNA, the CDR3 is TGTGCCAGCAGCCCCCGGACTAGCCTTTCCTACGAGCAGTACTTC.

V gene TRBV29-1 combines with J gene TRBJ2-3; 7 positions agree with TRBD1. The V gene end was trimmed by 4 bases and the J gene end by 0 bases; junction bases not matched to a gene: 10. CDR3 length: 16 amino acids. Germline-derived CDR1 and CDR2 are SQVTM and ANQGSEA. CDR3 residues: CSVGGGDRVSTDTQYF. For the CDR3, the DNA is TGCAGCGTTGGTGGGGGCGACAGGGTTAGCACAGATACGCAGTATTTT.

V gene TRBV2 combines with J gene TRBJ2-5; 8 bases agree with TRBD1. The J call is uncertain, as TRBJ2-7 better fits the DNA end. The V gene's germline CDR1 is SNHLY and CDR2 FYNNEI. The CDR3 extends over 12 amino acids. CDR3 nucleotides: TGTGCCAGCAGAGGAGACAGGGGCGAGCAGTACTTC. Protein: CASRGDRGEQYF.

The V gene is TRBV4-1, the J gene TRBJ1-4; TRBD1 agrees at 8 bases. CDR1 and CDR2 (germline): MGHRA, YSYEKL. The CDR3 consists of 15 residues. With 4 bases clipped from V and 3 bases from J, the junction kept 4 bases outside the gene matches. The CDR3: CASSPTGAANEKLFF. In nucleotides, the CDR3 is TGCGCCAGCAGCCCGACAGGGGCGGCTAATGAAAAACTGTTTTTT.

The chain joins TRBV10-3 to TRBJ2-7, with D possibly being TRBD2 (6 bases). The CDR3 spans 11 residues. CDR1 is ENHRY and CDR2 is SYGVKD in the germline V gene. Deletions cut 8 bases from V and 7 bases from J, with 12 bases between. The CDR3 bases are TGTGCCATCGGCGGGATGTGGGAGCAGTACTTC. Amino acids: CAIGGMWEQYF.

The CDR3 is CASSPTDIVSNEQFF. The CDR3 DNA reads TGTGCCAGCAGTCCGACGGACATTGTGAGCAATGAGCAGTTCTTC. The chain couples TRBV27 to TRBJ2-1; tentatively, D is TRBD1 (5 bases). Germline V gene lookup returns CDR1 MNHEY and CDR2 SMNVEV (reference sequence). CDR3 length: 15 residues. Trimming stripped 5 bases from V and 6 bases from J, with 17 bases between.

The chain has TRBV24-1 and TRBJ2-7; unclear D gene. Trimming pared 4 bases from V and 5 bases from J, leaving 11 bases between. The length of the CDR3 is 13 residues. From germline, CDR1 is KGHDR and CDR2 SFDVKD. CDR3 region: CATSDPTSDEQYF. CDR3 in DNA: TGTGCCACCAGTGACCCCACGTCCGACGAGCAGTACTTC.

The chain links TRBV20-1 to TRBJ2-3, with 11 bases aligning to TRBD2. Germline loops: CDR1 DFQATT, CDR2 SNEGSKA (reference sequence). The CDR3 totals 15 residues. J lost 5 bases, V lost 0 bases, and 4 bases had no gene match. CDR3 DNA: TGCAGTGCTAGAGATGACGGGACTAGCGGAGATACGCAGTATTTT. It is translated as CSARDDGTSGDTQYF.

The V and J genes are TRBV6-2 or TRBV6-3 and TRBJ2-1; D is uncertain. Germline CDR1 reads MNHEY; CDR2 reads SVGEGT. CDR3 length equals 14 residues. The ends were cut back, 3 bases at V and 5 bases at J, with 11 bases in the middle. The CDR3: CASSYPDEDNEQFF. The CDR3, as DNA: TGTGCCAGCAGTTATCCGGACGAGGACAATGAGCAGTTCTTC.

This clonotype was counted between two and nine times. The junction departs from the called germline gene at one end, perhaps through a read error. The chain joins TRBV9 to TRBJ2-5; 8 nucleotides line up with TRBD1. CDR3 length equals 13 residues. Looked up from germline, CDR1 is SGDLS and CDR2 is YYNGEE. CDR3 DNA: TGTGCCAGCAGCGTAGGGACAGGGCCAGATCGGGTCTTC. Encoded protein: CASSVGTGPDRVF.

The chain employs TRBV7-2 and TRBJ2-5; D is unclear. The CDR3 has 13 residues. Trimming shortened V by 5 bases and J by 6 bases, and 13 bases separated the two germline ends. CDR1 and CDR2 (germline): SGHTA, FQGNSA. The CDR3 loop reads CASSPSYEKTQYF. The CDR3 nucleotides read TGTGCCAGCAGCCCGAGCTACGAGAAGACCCAGTACTTC.

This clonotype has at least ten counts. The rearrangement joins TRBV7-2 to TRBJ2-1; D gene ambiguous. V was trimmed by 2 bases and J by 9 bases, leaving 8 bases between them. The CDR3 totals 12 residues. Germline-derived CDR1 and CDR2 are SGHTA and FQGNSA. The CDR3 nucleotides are TGTGCCAGCAGCTTAAGATTGGGTGAGCAGTTCTTC. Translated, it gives CASSLRLGEQFF.

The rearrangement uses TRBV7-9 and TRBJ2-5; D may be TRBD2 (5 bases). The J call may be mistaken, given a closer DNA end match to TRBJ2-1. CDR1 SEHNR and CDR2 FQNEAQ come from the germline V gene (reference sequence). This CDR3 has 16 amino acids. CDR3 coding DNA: TGTGCCAGCAGCTTAGCGACGGGCGGGTCCTACAATGAGCAGTTCTTC. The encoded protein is CASSLATGGSYNEQFF.